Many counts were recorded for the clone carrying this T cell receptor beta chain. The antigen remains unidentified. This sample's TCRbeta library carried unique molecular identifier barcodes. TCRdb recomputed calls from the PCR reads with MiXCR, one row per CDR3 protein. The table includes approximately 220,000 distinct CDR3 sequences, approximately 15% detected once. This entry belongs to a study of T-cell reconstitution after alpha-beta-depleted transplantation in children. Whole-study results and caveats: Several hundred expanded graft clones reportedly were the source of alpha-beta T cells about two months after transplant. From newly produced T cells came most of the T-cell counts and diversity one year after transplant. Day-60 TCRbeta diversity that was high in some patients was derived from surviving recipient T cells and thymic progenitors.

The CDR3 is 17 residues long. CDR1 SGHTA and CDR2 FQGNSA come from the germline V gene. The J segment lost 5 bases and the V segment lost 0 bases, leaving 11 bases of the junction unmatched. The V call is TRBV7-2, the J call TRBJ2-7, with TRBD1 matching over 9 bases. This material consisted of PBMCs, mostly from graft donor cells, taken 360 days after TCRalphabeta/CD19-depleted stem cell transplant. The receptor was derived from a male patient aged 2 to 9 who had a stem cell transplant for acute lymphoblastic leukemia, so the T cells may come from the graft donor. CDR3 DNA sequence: TGTGCCAGCAGCTTAGCGGGACAGGGTTATAGGGATAACGAGCAGTACTTC. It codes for CASSLAGQGYRDNEQYF.